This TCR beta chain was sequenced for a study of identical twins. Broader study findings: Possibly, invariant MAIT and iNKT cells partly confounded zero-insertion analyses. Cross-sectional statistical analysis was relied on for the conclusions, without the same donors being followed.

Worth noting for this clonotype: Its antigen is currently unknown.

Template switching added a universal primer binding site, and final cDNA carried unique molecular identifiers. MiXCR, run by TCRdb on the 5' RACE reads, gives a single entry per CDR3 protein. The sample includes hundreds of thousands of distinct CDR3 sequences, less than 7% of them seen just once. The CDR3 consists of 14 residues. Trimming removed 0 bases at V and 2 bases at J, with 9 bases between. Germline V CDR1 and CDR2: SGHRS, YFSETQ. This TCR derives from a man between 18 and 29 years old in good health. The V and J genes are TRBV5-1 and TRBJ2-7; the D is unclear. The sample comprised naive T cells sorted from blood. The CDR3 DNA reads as TGCGCCAGCAGCTTGGGGACCCAGCCCTACGAGCAGTACGTC. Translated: CASSLGTQPYEQYV.